These T cell receptor beta chains were read from a single sample in a study of cytomegalovirus exposure and HLA in healthy donors. Produced via immunoSEQ multiplex PCR; TCRdb's table is partial and in-frame only. The sample contains more than 90,000 clones, approximately 91% of which appear only once. What was sequenced was PBMCs. These receptors were taken from a man younger than 30 in good health and CMV-seropositive. Both conserved end residues are part of each CDR3. D genes are given only for firm matches. Clone size is shown for a subset of rows, as once, few, many or a class of expanded clone.

d_gene | abundance | j_gene | v_gene | CDR3aa | CDR3nt
TRBD1 | . | TRBJ1-6 | TRBV11-2 | CASSLTLLQGGNSPLHF | TGTGCCAGCAGCTTGACGTTACTACAGGGGGGTAATTCACCCCTCCACTTT
TRBD1 | . | TRBJ1-4 | TRBV4-1 | CASSRETGTLSSELFF | TGCGCCAGCAGCCGAGAGACAGGGACCTTGTCGAGTGAACTGTTTTTT
. | . | TRBJ2-3 | TRBV7-2 | CASSKSRDYPFTDTQYF | TGTGCCAGCAGCAAAAGCCGGGATTACCCATTCACAGATACGCAGTATTTT
. | once | TRBJ2-6 | TRBV19 | CASSIGRDLSSGANVLTF | TGTGCCAGTAGTATCGGGAGAGATCTTTCCTCTGGGGCCAACGTCCTGACTTTC
. | . | TRBJ2-3 | TRBV30 | CAWSVYTDTQYF | TGTGCCTGGAGTGTATATACAGATACGCAGTATTTT
. | . | TRBJ1-5 | TRBV14 | CASSVGRGQPQHF | TGTGCCAGCAGCGTAGGCAGGGGTCAGCCCCAGCATTTT
TRBD1 | . | TRBJ1-1 | TRBV2 | CASSPGTGFSFTEAFF | TGTGCCAGCAGTCCCGGGACAGGGTTCAGCTTCACTGAAGCTTTCTTT
TRBD2 | few | TRBJ2-5 | TRBV27 | CASRTSGLVETQYF | TGTGCCAGCAGGACTAGCGGGCTGGTGGAGACCCAGTACTTC
TRBD1 | few | TRBJ1-2 | TRBV7-2 | CASSSGQAYGYTF | TGTGCCAGCAGCTCCGGACAGGCCTATGGCTACACCTTC
. | . | TRBJ1-3 | TRBV5-4 | CASSSRQRGNTIYF | TGTGCCAGCAGCTCGAGACAGCGAGGAAACACCATATATTTT
TRBD1 | . | TRBJ1-6 | TRBV5-1 | CASSLAGGKSNSPLHF | TGCGCCAGCAGCTTGGCAGGGGGCAAGAGTAATTCACCCCTCCACTTT
. | . | TRBJ2-2 | TRBV6-5 | CASMSSWNTGELFF | TGTGCCAGCATGAGCTCTTGGAACACCGGGGAGCTGTTTTTT
. | . | TRBJ1-1 | TRBV10-3 | CATKKGGTEAFF | TGTGCCACTAAAAAGGGGGGGACTGAAGCTTTCTTT
. | . | TRBJ2-5 | TRBV18 | CASSPPGGNGETQYF | TGTGCCAGCTCACCACCTGGGGGGAACGGAGAGACCCAGTACTTC
. | . | TRBJ2-2 | TRBV19 | CASSMVRTGELFF | TGTGCCAGTAGTATGGTCCGGACCGGGGAGCTGTTTTTT
. | . | TRBJ1-2 | TRBV5-1 | CASSLTETNYGYTF | TGCGCCAGCAGCTTGACAGAAACTAACTATGGCTACACCTTC
. | . | TRBJ2-1 | TRBV28 | CASSRSSLARLGNEQFF | TGTGCCAGCAGTCGTTCTTCTTTAGCGAGGCTGGGGAATGAGCAGTTCTTC
. | . | TRBJ2-3 | TRBV5-1 | CASSLSVSTDTQYF | TGCGCCAGCAGCTTGAGCGTTAGCACAGATACGCAGTATTTT
. | . | TRBJ2-2 | TRBV6-1 | CASSEQGVGELFF | TGTGCCAGCAGTGAACAGGGTGTCGGGGAGCTGTTTTTT
. | once | TRBJ1-1 | TRBV7-8 | CASSLGHVNTEAFF | TGTGCCAGCAGCCTGGGACACGTGAACACTGAAGCTTTCTTT
. | . | TRBJ2-7 | TRBV6-5 | CASSYGTYYEQYF | TGTGCCAGCAGTTACGGGACATACTACGAGCAGTACTTC
TRBD2 | . | TRBJ2-7 | TRBV5-6 | CASSITGWGGEQYF | TGTGCCAGCAGCATTACAGGATGGGGGGGCGAGCAGTACTTC
TRBD1 | once | TRBJ2-1 | TRBV2 | CARASRGQGSYNEQFF | TGTGCCAGAGCTTCAAGGGGACAGGGATCCTACAATGAGCAGTTCTTC
TRBD1 | . | TRBJ1-2 | TRBV5-5 | CASSSGQRAINYGYTF | TGTGCCAGCAGCTCGGGACAGCGCGCTATCAACTATGGCTACACCTTC
. | . | TRBJ2-7 | TRBV5-1 | CASSLTLKYEQYF | TGCGCCAGCAGCTTGACCCTAAAGTACGAGCAGTACTTC
TRBD1 | . | TRBJ1-2 | TRBV4-2 | CASSQEDRGVGYTF | TGTGCCAGCAGCCAGGAGGACAGGGGGGTTGGCTACACCTTC
. | . | TRBJ2-5 | TRBV4-1 | CASSQEQGQVQETQYF | TGCGCCAGCAGCCAAGAGCAGGGCCAGGTTCAAGAGACCCAGTACTTC
. | . | TRBJ2-2 | TRBV7-9 | CASSPVDRRYTGELFF | TGTGCCAGCAGTCCCGTTGACAGGCGCTACACCGGGGAGCTGTTTTTT
. | . | TRBJ1-4 | TRBV28 | CASDRGGNEKLFF | TGTGCCAGCGACCGGGGTGGGAATGAAAAACTGTTTTTT
TRBD1 | . | TRBJ1-2 | TRBV5-6 | CASSSLGQGAPSYGYTF | TGTGCCAGCAGCTCCTTAGGACAGGGGGCGCCGAGCTATGGCTACACCTTC
. | . | TRBJ2-2 | TRBV10-3 | CAISDIGELFF | TGTGCCATCAGTGATATCGGGGAGCTGTTTTTT
TRBD1 | . | TRBJ1-5 | TRBV6-6 | CASSYSRGPGQPQHF | TGTGCCAGCAGTTACTCCAGGGGGCCGGGTCAGCCCCAGCATTTT
. | . | TRBJ2-7 | TRBV28 | CASSWGGALYEQYF | TGTGCCAGCAGTTGGGGTGGGGCGTTATACGAGCAGTACTTC
TRBD2 | . | TRBJ2-4 | TRBV5-4 | CASSLARGGRAKNIQYF | TGTGCCAGCAGCTTGGCCAGGGGCGGGAGGGCCAAAAACATTCAGTACTTC
. | . | TRBJ2-5 | TRBV6-1 | CASSEAFSSLQETQYF | TGTGCCAGCAGTGAAGCTTTCAGTTCGTTACAAGAGACCCAGTACTTC
. | . | TRBJ2-1 | TRBV5-4 | CASSPRAGGPYNEQFF | TGTGCCAGCAGCCCGAGGGCCGGTGGGCCCTACAATGAGCAGTTCTTC